Below are 20 T cell receptor beta chains sequenced from a single sample in a study of response to subunit inactivated influenza vaccine. Each CDR3 protein is one row after TCRdb ran MiXCR on the RT-PCR reads. The sample lists about 620,000 distinct CDR3 sequences; roughly 10% were seen once. These sequences were also reported in another study, on T cells expressing NK-cell markers. That study adds: With UMIs, 5'RACE template switching was used to make TCR beta cDNA.

This specimen consisted of PBMCs from blood, obtained on the day of vaccination. These receptor sequences come from a man aged 45-65 years who received an inactivated influenza vaccine.

The chain joins TRBV10-3 to TRBJ2-5, with D maybe TRBD2 (6 bases). The V gene's germline CDR1 is ENHRY and CDR2 SYGVKD. This CDR3 has 15 residues. V was trimmed by 6 bases and J by 1 base, leaving 15 bases between them. The DNA of the CDR3 is TGTGCCATCAGATCCGCGGGGCATCGCCAAGAGACCCAGTACTTC. It codes for CAIRSAGHRQETQYF.

The chain recombines TRBV7-2 with TRBJ2-1; 8 bases align to TRBD1. The V gene end was trimmed by 5 bases and the J gene end by 9 bases; junction bases not matched to a gene: 6. CDR1 SGHTA and CDR2 FQGNSA come from the germline V gene. CDR3 length: 13 amino acids. CDR3 residues: CASSPDRVREQFF. In DNA, the CDR3 is TGTGCCAGCAGCCCGGACAGGGTACGTGAGCAGTTCTTC. Drawing the rest from reference TRBV7-2 and TRBJ2-1, the complete variable domain is GAGVSQSPSNKVTEKGKDVELRCDPISGHTALYWYRQSLGQGLEFLIYFQGNSAPDKSGLPSDRFSAERTGGSVSTLTIQRTQQEDSAVYLCASSPDRVREQFFGPGTRLTVL.

This clonotype was seen a handful of times. V and J are TRBV30 and TRBJ2-1, with unresolved D. CDR3 size: 14 residues. Trimming took off 0 bases at V and 8 bases at J, with 14 bases between the two ends. Germline CDR1 is GTSNPN and CDR2 is SVGIG (reference sequence). The CDR3 is CAWSVLLHGDEQFF. The CDR3 DNA is TGTGCCTGGAGTGTTTTGTTGCATGGGGATGAGCAGTTCTTC.

The gene calls are TRBV9 and TRBJ2-7; 7 nucleotides match TRBD1. The length of the CDR3 is 14 residues. V shed 0 bases and J 7 bases; nucleotides not matched to a gene: 7. Germline V gene sequence: CDR1 SGDLS, CDR2 YYNGEE. The CDR3 nucleotides read TGTGCCAGCAGCGTAGAAAGCTACAGGGGAGAGCAGTACTTC. Its translation is CASSVESYRGEQYF.

The rearrangement links TRBV4-3 to TRBJ2-3; 11 bases line up with TRBD2. The CDR3 contains 18 residues. Losses at the gene ends were 1 base for V and 5 bases for J; bases not matched to a gene: 11. The V gene's germline CDR1 is LGHNA and CDR2 YSLEER. The CDR3 DNA reads TGCGCCAGCAGCCAAGCCCACGGGACTAGCGGATGGGGAGATACGCAGTATTTT. This translates into CASSQAHGTSGWGDTQYF.

In this sample, this clonotype turned up a few times. The rearrangement joins TRBV5-5 to TRBJ1-1, with a tentative D call TRBD1 (5 bases). CDR1 SGHKS and CDR2 YYEKEE come from the germline V gene (reference sequence). The CDR3 runs 13 residues. Trimming removed 5 bases at V and 1 base at J, with 9 bases between. The CDR3 DNA reads as TGTGCCAGCAGGCGGGACGCGAACACTGAAGCTTTCTTT. Translating gives CASRRDANTEAFF.

The chain recombines TRBV29-1 with TRBJ2-5; TRBD2 matches at 9 bases. The CDR3 runs 16 residues. Germline assignment: CDR1 SQVTM and CDR2 ANQGSEA. The ends lost 4 bases at V and 6 bases at J; junction bases unmatched: 15. The CDR3: CSVVPGWSGGLKTQYF. CDR3 bases: TGCAGCGTTGTTCCCGGTTGGAGCGGGGGGCTGAAGACCCAGTACTTC.

This chain uses TRBV9 with TRBJ2-3, with 10 bases fitting TRBD2. The CDR3 runs 18 residues. V dropped 2 bases and J dropped 6; count of bases not matched to a gene: 15. From germline, CDR1 is SGDLS and CDR2 YYNGEE. CDR3: CASSVNDGLAGVADTQYF. CDR3 in DNA: TGTGCCAGCAGCGTCAACGATGGGCTAGCGGGAGTGGCGGATACGCAGTATTTT.

There are many counts of this clonotype. This chain links TRBV12-3 or TRBV12-4 with TRBJ1-1, with a possible D match to TRBD1 (5 bases). The length of the CDR3 is 14 residues. With 3 bases removed from V and 1 base from J, the gap between germline ends came to 9 bases. DNA of the CDR3: TGTGCCAGCAGTTTGAGGGGAGGGAACACTGAAGCTTTCTTT. Encoded protein: CASSLRGGNTEAFF.

This rearrangement joins TRBV3-1 to TRBJ2-5, with 7 nucleotides matching TRBD1. The CDR3 contains 13 residues. Germline CDR1 and CDR2: LGHDT and YNNKEL (reference sequence). With 5 bases clipped from V and 3 bases from J, the junction kept 3 bases outside the gene matches. The chain's CDR3 is CASSSGGKETQYF. The CDR3 DNA follows: TGTGCCAGCAGCTCAGGGGGAAAAGAGACCCAGTACTTC.

In its sample, this clonotype was seen a few times. The rearrangement links TRBV5-1 to TRBJ2-2, with 7 bases fitting TRBD1. J was trimmed by 2 bases and V by 0 bases; bases with no gene match: 7. The germline V gene has CDR1 SGHRS and CDR2 YFSETQ. The CDR3 is 17 amino acids. CDR3 in DNA: TGCGCCAGCAGCTTGGCTCCGGACAGGTTAAACACCGGGGAGCTGTTTTTT. It encodes CASSLAPDRLNTGELFF.

This clonotype was recorded many times. The chain combines TRBV29-1 with TRBJ1-1; no firm D call. The V gene lost 8 bases and the J gene lost 0 bases, with 16 bases spanning the gap. Germline CDR1 SQVTM, CDR2 ANQGSEA. The CDR3 is 14 amino acids. CDR3 nucleotides: TGCAGCACCCCGGGGAACAAAATGAACACTGAAGCTTTCTTT. Translation gives CSTPGNKMNTEAFF.

This clonotype has a handful of counts. This chain uses TRBV7-2 with TRBJ2-7; TRBD1 matches 8 bases. J gave up 3 bases and V 9 bases, and 7 bases lay outside the gene matches. This CDR3 contains 13 residues. CDR1 and CDR2 from the germline V gene are SGHTA and FQGNSA. The CDR3 bases are TGTGCCAGTGCGACAGGGGCCCACTACGAGCAGTACTTC. This encodes CASATGAHYEQYF.

This clonotype was observed a handful of times. The chain joins TRBV15 to TRBJ2-5, with unresolved D. Trimming shortened V by 0 bases and J by 5 bases, and 10 bases separated the two germline ends. This CDR3 has 14 residues. CDR1 is LNHNV and CDR2 is YYDKDF in the germline V gene (reference sequence). Written as DNA, the CDR3 is TGTGCCACCAGCAGAGATTTCGGTACCGAGACCCAGTACTTC. It translates to CATSRDFGTETQYF. Variable domain in full (rest from reference TRBV15 and TRBJ2-5): DAMVIQNPRYQVTQFGKPVTLSCSQTLNHNVMYWYQQKSSQAPKLLFHYYDKDFNNEADTPDNFQSRRPNTSFCFLDIRSPGLGDTAMYLCATSRDFGTETQYFGPGTRLLVL.

Ten or more counts support this clonotype. V gene TRBV12-3 or TRBV12-4 combines with J gene TRBJ1-1, with D possibly matching TRBD1 (5 bases). The ends were cut back, 1 base at V and 3 bases at J, with 9 bases in the middle. This CDR3 has 14 residues. CDR3 sequence: CASSLVGVDTEAFF. The CDR3 coding sequence is TGTGCCAGCAGTTTAGTAGGGGTTGACACTGAAGCTTTCTTT.

This clonotype appeared a few times. The chain recombines TRBV12-3 or TRBV12-4 with TRBJ1-2; D may be TRBD1 (6 bases). Between the trimmed V and J ends, which lost 1 base and 4 bases, there was a span of 10 bases. The CDR3 loop spans 14 amino acids. Here the CDR3 reads CASSLVGGVYGYTF. The CDR3 nucleotides are TGTGCCAGCAGTTTAGTAGGGGGAGTCTATGGCTACACCTTC.

The table lists this clonotype with a few counts. The V call is TRBV6-5, the J call TRBJ1-5; no reliable D call. Looked up from germline, CDR1 is MNHEY and CDR2 is SVGAGI. Trimming removed 2 bases from V and 0 bases from J, with 11 bases in between. The CDR3 runs to 16 residues. The CDR3 bases are TGTGCCAGCAGTTACACGGCAGTCTATAGCAATCAGCCCCAGCATTTT. Translating gives CASSYTAVYSNQPQHF.

The V and J genes are TRBV7-2 and TRBJ2-5; D may match TRBD1 or TRBD2 (5 bases each). The CDR3 loop spans 12 amino acids. Trimming took 3 bases from V and 8 from J, leaving 10 bases between them. Germline V CDR1 and CDR2: SGHTA, FQGNSA. The chain's CDR3 is CASSFPGGTQYF. In DNA, the CDR3 is TGTGCCAGCAGCTTCCCTGGGGGTACCCAGTACTTC.

This chain links TRBV6-1 with TRBJ2-3; D call uncertain. The V and J ends lost 5 bases and 1 base respectively, with 13 bases between them. Germline V gene sequence: CDR1 MNHNS, CDR2 SASEGT. CDR3 size: 15 residues. DNA of the CDR3: TGTGCCAGCAGTCTCCGGGCCTATGGCACAGATACGCAGTATTTT. This gives the protein CASSLRAYGTDTQYF.

This clonotype was found a few times. The chain recombines TRBV14 with TRBJ2-7; TRBD1 aligns across 8 bases. Germline values: CDR1 SGHDN, CDR2 FVKESK. V lost 3 bases to trimming and J lost 3 bases; unmatched junction nucleotides: 7. The CDR3 sequence is 15 residues long. The CDR3 reads CASSQQTGASYEQYF. In DNA, the CDR3 is TGTGCCAGCAGCCAGCAGACAGGGGCAAGCTACGAGCAGTACTTC. Drawing the rest from reference TRBV14 and TRBJ2-7, the complete variable domain is EAGVTQFPSHSVIEKGQTVTLRCDPISGHDNLYWYRRVMGKEIKFLLHFVKESKQDESGMPNNRFLAERTGGTYSTLKVQPAELEDSGVYFCASSQQTGASYEQYFGPGTRLTVT.